Shown below are 24 T cell receptor beta chains from a single sample sequenced in a study of T cells in women clearing cervical HPV infection (dated by TCRdb to the late 2010s). Library creation used the immunoSEQ multiplex PCR assay. Imported from immuneACCESS, the table was reduced by TCRdb to in-frame sequences with V and J called. These copies leave out some clones; in studies compared against another copy, an unresolved V gene accounts for under half, and the cause of the remainder is not known. In this sample's table one finds around 35,000 clones. The top ten clones comprise less than 2% of the sample. Sequences were obtained from blood buffy coat. These receptors came from a woman aged 18 to 75 with a cervical HPV16 infection that either progressed to CIN3+ or cleared (not recorded which).

Concerning this clone: The DNA ends 3 residues before the CDR3 does, and the rest of the CDR3 is filled in from the germline J gene. The chain carries TRBV5-3 and TRBJ2-5; no reliable D call. TRBV5-3 is an ORF; its function is uncertain. Trimming shortened V by 4 bases and J by 3 bases, and 4 bases separated the two germline ends. The CDR3 consists of 11 residues. CDR3 loop: CARSHKETQYF. The CDR3 DNA, read in part, is TGTGCCAGAAGCCACAAAGAGACC.

For this clone: The read terminates 3 residues before the CDR3 end, so the remaining end is supplied by the germline J gene. J is TRBJ2-1 and V is TRBV20-1, with a tentative D call TRBD2 (6 bases). The CDR3 is 13 residues long. CDR1 and CDR2 (germline): DFQATT, SNEGSKA (reference sequence). V gave up 5 bases and J gave up 4 bases, with 12 bases separating them. This CDR3 reads CSAQAGRYNEQFF. The DNA read from the CDR3 is TGCAGTGCTCAGGCGGGAAGATACAATGAG.

About this clone itself: The read comes to an end 3 residues before the CDR3 does, leaving the germline J gene to fill in the end. The gene calls are TRBV6-1 and TRBJ2-3, with D hard to call. Germline loops: CDR1 MNHNS, CDR2 SASEGT. This CDR3 region has 13 residues. Trimming left V 2 bases short and J 6 bases short, with 9 bases between. The covered CDR3 bases are TGTGCCAGCAGTGAAAGTCTCGGGGATACG. Translated: CASSESLGDT. The full CDR3 protein is CASSESLGDTQYF.

Points on this clone: The CDR3 goes on 3 residues after the read ends, and that part is filled in from the germline J gene. This sequence joins TRBV27 and TRBJ1-2, with TRBD1 matching 8 bases. Germline-derived CDR1 and CDR2 are MNHEY and SMNVEV (reference sequence). This CDR3 contains 13 residues. The DNA read from the CDR3 is TGTGCCAGCAGTCTACGGACAGGGAACGAC. Amino acids: CASSLRTGND. The CDR3, in full, reads CASSLRTGNDYTF.

Details on this clone: At one of its ends the junction is not consistent with the germline gene, which may arise from a read error. The DNA ends 3 residues before the CDR3 does, and the rest of the CDR3 is filled in from the germline J gene. This sequence joins TRBV20-1 and TRBJ2-1, with 8 bases fitting TRBD2. The germline CDR1 and CDR2 sequences are DFQATT and SNEGSKA (reference sequence). CDR3 length: 15 amino acids. The CDR3 protein is CSARDGGGSSNEQFF. CDR3 DNA, as far as it was read: TGCAGTGCTAGAGATGGCGGGGGGTCCTCCAATGAG.

Worth noting for this clone: The observed sequence ends 3 residues before the CDR3 terminus, with the missing tail filled in from the germline J gene. The V call is TRBV18, the J call TRBJ1-1; D may be TRBD1 (5 bases). Per germline, CDR1 KGHSH and CDR2 LQKENI. The CDR3 covers 15 residues. CDR3 sequence: CASSPPLAGEETAFF. The sequenced CDR3 bases are TGTGCCAGCTCACCACCGTTAGCGGGGGAAGAGACA.

On this clone: The CDR3 is cut off 3 residues early in the read; its end comes from the germline J gene. The V call is TRBV19, the J call TRBJ2-3; D unresolved. The CDR3 spans 14 residues. Germline V gene lookup returns CDR1 LNHDA and CDR2 SQIVND (reference sequence). Deletions cut 1 base from V and 2 bases from J, with 7 bases between. The CDR3 bases that were read are TGTGCCAGTAGTATAGGGGCAGACACAGATACG. Translated: CASSIGADTDT. The full CDR3 sequence reads CASSIGADTDTQYF.

Comment on this clone: The CDR3 end is not reached by the read, which stops 3 residues before it; the germline J gene fills it in. This rearrangement joins TRBV11-3 to TRBJ2-1, with D maybe TRBD2 (6 bases). Germline lookup yields CDR1 SGHNT and CDR2 YENEEA. The CDR3 is 14 amino acids. V was cut by 3 bases and J by 6 bases, with 12 bases left in between. The CDR3 reads CASSLEGAGNEQFF. The part of the CDR3 DNA that was read is TGTGCCAGCAGCTTGGAGGGCGCTGGCAATGAG.

About this clone itself: Read sequence stops 3 residues before the CDR3 end, and the germline J gene provides the missing end. The chain has TRBV11-2 and TRBJ2-3; TRBD1 matches at 7 bases. Germline V gene sequence: CDR1 SGHAT, CDR2 FQNNGV. V shed 0 bases and J 6 bases; nucleotides not matched to a gene: 3. The CDR3 length is 14 residues. CDR3 DNA, as far as it was read: TGTGCCAGCAGCTTAGAACAGGGGATGGATACG. This sequence encodes CASSLEQGMDT. The CDR3 as a whole reads CASSLEQGMDTQYF.

The CDR3 protein is CASSFRRPGEETQYF. Partial CDR3 DNA: TGCGCCAGCAGCTTCCGAAGACCGGGGGAAGAGACC. This chain uses TRBV5-1 with TRBJ2-5; D is perhaps TRBD2 (6 bases). The read falls 3 residues short of the CDR3 end, and the missing part is taken from the germline J gene. The CDR3 consists of 15 residues. Per the germline V gene, CDR1 is SGHRS and CDR2 is YFSETQ. Between the trimmed V and J ends, which lost 2 bases and 3 bases, there was a span of 14 bases.

A remark on this clone: The read halts 3 residues ahead of the CDR3 end, with the missing end drawn from the germline J gene. The chain uses TRBV27 and TRBJ2-7; 10 bases match TRBD1. The CDR3 has 15 residues. The junction had 4 bases not matched to a gene; V was cut back by 1 base and J by 4 bases. Germline CDR1 and CDR2: MNHEY and SMNVEV (reference sequence). The CDR3 sequence is CASSLYWTGGYEQYF. CDR3 DNA (partial): TGTGCCAGCAGTTTATATTGGACAGGGGGTTACGAG.

Of note for this clone: The CDR3 end is not reached by the read, which stops 3 residues before it; the germline J gene fills it in. The chain carries TRBV7-9 and TRBJ1-1; TRBD1 is a possible D gene (5 bases). Germline V CDR1 and CDR2: SEHNR, FQNEAQ (reference sequence). V lost 5 bases and J lost 0, with 10 bases in between. This CDR3 has 14 amino acids. The CDR3 sequence is CASSRTGLNTEAFF. The CDR3 DNA, read in part, is TGTGCCAGCAGCCGAACAGGTCTGAACACTGAA. Filled out from reference TRBV7-9 and TRBJ1-1, the complete variable domain reads DTGVSQNPRHKITKRGQNVTFRCDPISEHNRLYWYRQTLGQGPEFLTYFQNEAQLEKSRLLSDRFSAERPKGSFSTLEIQRTEQGDSAMYLCASSRTGLNTEAFFGQGTRLTVV.

With regard to this clone: The CDR3 end lies 3 residues beyond the end of the read and is filled in from the germline J gene. The sample has other DNA sequences that encode this CDR3 too. This rearrangement joins TRBV7-8 to TRBJ2-7, with D perhaps matching TRBD1 (6 bases). Germline V gene sequence: CDR1 SGHVS, CDR2 FQNEAQ. The CDR3 consists of 14 residues. Trimming left V 2 bases short and J 2 bases short, with 10 bases between. CDR3 bases read: TGTGCCAGCAGCTTAAGGGACACTGCCTACGAG. Protein product: CASSLRDTAYE. The entire CDR3 reads CASSLRDTAYEQYF.

Concerning this clone itself: The read is 3 residues too short to cover the CDR3 end, so that end is filled in from the germline J gene. V and J are TRBV5-5 and TRBJ2-7; D not certain. Germline V gene data show CDR1 as SGHKS and CDR2 as YYEKEE (reference sequence). CDR3 length equals 15 residues. V shed 3 bases and J shed 3 bases, with 16 bases lying between them. CDR3 amino acids: CASSSRNDNSYEQYF. The DNA read from the CDR3 is TGTGCCAGCAGCTCCCGCAACGACAACAGCTACGAG.

Remarks on this clone: The CDR3 end is not reached by the read, which stops 3 residues before it; the germline J gene fills it in. The chain recombines TRBV11-1 with TRBJ2-5; 8 nucleotides match TRBD1. This CDR3 has 14 amino acids. Germline CDR1 and CDR2: SGHAT and FQDESV (reference sequence). V dropped 5 bases and J dropped 2; count of bases not matched to a gene: 4. The CDR3 loop is CASSETGGQETQYF. CDR3 bases read: TGTGCCAGCAGCGAAACAGGGGGGCAAGAGACC.

Notes on this clone: The observed sequence ends 3 residues before the CDR3 terminus, with the missing tail filled in from the germline J gene. The V and J genes are TRBV18 and TRBJ2-3, with no clear D. CDR1 is KGHSH, CDR2 LQKENI, per germline. The CDR3 is 13 residues long. CDR3 loop: CASSPDILETQYF. CDR3 DNA, as far as it was read: TGTGCCAGCTCACCCGATATCCTAGAGACG.

On this clone itself: The CDR3 end is not reached by the read, which stops 3 residues before it; the germline J gene fills it in. J is TRBJ1-6 and V is TRBV19; TRBD1 might be the D (6 bases). CDR1 is LNHDA and CDR2 is SQIVND in the germline V gene (reference sequence). The V gene lost 5 bases and the J gene lost 7 bases, with 15 bases spanning the gap. The CDR3 spans 15 residues. Partial CDR3 DNA: TGTGCCAGTAGTGAAGTCCAGGGGACCAATTCACCC. Translating gives CASSEVQGTNSP. The full CDR3 is CASSEVQGTNSPLHF.

In the case of this clone: The read falls 3 residues short of the CDR3 end, and the missing part is taken from the germline J gene. The J gene is TRBJ2-5, the V gene TRBV18, with a possible D match to TRBD2 (6 bases). Deletions cut 3 bases from V and 7 bases from J, with 18 bases between. Germline values: CDR1 KGHSH, CDR2 LQKENI. CDR3 size: 15 residues. Here the CDR3 reads CASSPIAGLGGTQYF. The CDR3 DNA, read in part, is TGTGCCAGCTCACCGATCGCAGGGCTGGGAGGGACC.

CDR3 DNA (partial): TGTGCCAGCAGCTTAGATGGGGGCCCCAACAATGAG. Translated, it gives CASSLDGGPNNE. The full CDR3 sequence reads CASSLDGGPNNEQFF. The chain carries TRBV7-3 and TRBJ2-1; tentatively, D is TRBD1 (6 bases). The read is 3 residues too short to cover the CDR3 end, so that end is filled in from the germline J gene. V lost 2 bases to trimming and J lost 5 bases, with 13 bases between them. Germline lookup yields CDR1 SGHTA and CDR2 FQGTGA. This CDR3 spans 15 amino acids.

Comments on this clone: The CDR3 end falls 3 residues outside the read, so it is completed with the germline J gene. The V call is TRBV7-9, the J call TRBJ1-2; no clear D gene. The CDR3 totals 13 residues. Germline V CDR1 and CDR2: SEHNR, FQNEAQ (reference sequence). Partial CDR3 DNA: TGTGCCAGCAGCTTAGCAATTCAGGATGAA. Amino acids: CASSLAIQDE. The entire CDR3 is CASSLAIQDEYTF.

As to this clone: Read coverage stops 3 residues before the CDR3 terminus; the germline J gene supplies the remainder. The V call is TRBV29-1, the J call TRBJ2-5; 9 bases are shared with TRBD2. This CDR3 has 12 amino acids. V was clipped by 7 bases and J by 5 bases; unmatched bases: 5. CDR1 SQVTM and CDR2 ANQGSEA come from the germline V gene. The sequenced CDR3 bases are TGCAGCGGCGGGAGGGCCGGGGAGACC. Its translation is CSGGRAGET. Given in full, the CDR3 is CSGGRAGETQYF.

In regard to this clone: Read data end 3 residues before the CDR3 end; the end is taken from the germline J gene. The chain couples TRBV5-6 to TRBJ2-1; D remains ambiguous. The CDR3 totals 15 residues. Germline lookup yields CDR1 SGHDT and CDR2 YYEEEE. With 6 bases removed from V and 1 base from J, the gap between germline ends came to 14 bases. The CDR3 sequence is CASNLGPGSYNEQFF. The part of the CDR3 DNA that was read is TGTGCCAGCAACCTTGGTCCCGGGTCCTACAATGAG. Drawing the rest from reference TRBV5-6 and TRBJ2-1, the complete variable domain is DAGVTQSPTHLIKTRGQQVTLRCSPKSGHDTVSWYQQALGQGPQFIFQYYEEEERQRGNFPDRFSGHQFPNYSSELNVNALLLGDSALYLCASNLGPGSYNEQFFGPGTRLTVL.

Points on this clone: The DNA ends 3 residues before the CDR3 does, and the rest of the CDR3 is filled in from the germline J gene. V is TRBV9 and J is TRBJ2-1, with D possibly being TRBD2 (5 bases). Trimming stripped 7 bases from V and 6 bases from J, with 17 bases between. This CDR3 spans 14 amino acids. Looked up from germline, CDR1 is SGDLS and CDR2 is YYNGEE. The CDR3 loop is CASSPASSGNEQFF. The sequenced part of the CDR3 DNA is TGTGCCAGCTCCCCCGCTAGCTCCGGCAATGAG.

As for this clone: The read terminates 3 residues ahead of where the CDR3 ends, so the germline J gene completes it. V and J are TRBV2 and TRBJ2-1, with TRBD2 identical over 13 bases. The junction had 5 bases not matched to a gene; V was cut back by 8 bases and J by 7 bases. The germline V gene has CDR1 SNHLY and CDR2 FYNNEI. The CDR3 is 14 amino acids. CDR3 region: CASAGLAGDNEQFF. CDR3 DNA (partial): TGTGCCAGCGCCGGACTAGCGGGGGATAATGAG.